Listed below are T cell receptor beta chains from one sample, sequenced in a study of early T cells in non-severe SARS-CoV-2 infection. TCRdb re-analysed the 5' RACE reads in MiXCR, keeping a single row per CDR3 protein. The sample holds 57,000 or so distinct CDR3 sequences, 12% seen once. The sequencing used whole blood, collected at baseline. Receptors originate from an adult who was a healthcare worker with PCR-confirmed SARS-CoV-2 infection or an uninfected control (not recorded which). The donor label of this sample is uncertain. The conserved cysteine and the conserved F or W are not part of the CDR3 here. The size field is filled for only some rows; it gives once, few, many or a size class.

v_gene	len	abundance	j_gene	CDR3aa
TRBV6-1	10	.	TRBJ2-3	ASDRDSDTQY
TRBV5-1	9	.	TRBJ2-1	ARKAAIEQF
TRBV24-1	16	.	TRBJ2-1	ATSDSTLETRSVDEQF
TRBV28	13	many	TRBJ1-1	ASTQFGSQGAEAF
TRBV5-1	13	.	TRBJ1-1	ASSLAAAMNTEAF
TRBV3-1	13	few	TRBJ1-2	ASSQGPGQHYGYT
TRBV18	11	few	TRBJ2-1	ASSPPAGDEQF
TRBV25-1	13	few	TRBJ2-3	ASSDHGQGPDTQY
TRBV4-2	13	many	TRBJ1-5	ASSQGTGLDQPQH
TRBV9	13	few	TRBJ2-1	ASSVASGTYNEQF
TRBV7-9	12	few	TRBJ1-3	ASSYDTPIDTIY
TRBV29-1	9	once	TRBJ2-5	SVGQQETQY
TRBV5-4	11	.	TRBJ1-5	ASSLQGGQPQH
TRBV21-1	16	.	TRBJ2-5	ASSRGVESITGRETQY
TRBV12-3/TRBV12-4	14	many	TRBJ2-1	ASSSAQGSSYNEQF
TRBV18	14	few	TRBJ2-2	ASSPPRLDNTGELF
TRBV28	13	few	TRBJ1-4	ASSPQLGSGEKLF
TRBV7-3	13	few	TRBJ2-1	ASSSAGTGRYEQF
TRBV7-2	14	.	TRBJ2-6	ASSKKEYSGANVLT
TRBV19	12	.	TRBJ2-2	ASNTGRNTGELF
TRBV3-1	13	few	TRBJ1-2	ASSPGITGRYGYT
TRBV25-1	11	.	TRBJ2-5	ASSATGYETQY
TRBV7-3	14	few	TRBJ2-5	ASSLTQGAMQETQY
TRBV19	13	few	TRBJ2-2	ASSIRSANTGELF
TRBV3-1	13	.	TRBJ2-5	ASSSAWGAQETQY
TRBV6-6	14	.	TRBJ1-6	ASNMGDRGSDSPLH
TRBV19	15	.	TRBJ1-5	ASSIFGTGNSNQPQH
TRBV7-2	11	few	TRBJ1-2	ASRSQASYGYT
TRBV12-3/TRBV12-4	17	few	TRBJ1-3	ASSFEVGNSLSSGNTIY
TRBV27	10	few	TRBJ2-5	ASGTRSETQY
TRBV21-1	14	.	TRBJ2-3	ASSKSRDPRVCTQY
TRBV10-3	12	.	TRBJ2-5	AISEADREETQY
TRBV11-2	13	.	TRBJ2-3	ASSLDRHMTNTQY
TRBV5-5	11	.	TRBJ1-2	ASSLAGSYGYT
TRBV12-3/TRBV12-4	13	few	TRBJ1-5	ASSFEGWSNQPQH
TRBV7-6	17	few	TRBJ2-6	ASSPGLFKGTSGANVLT
TRBV7-2	13	.	TRBJ2-2	ASSMGLTNTGELF
TRBV24-1	10	few	TRBJ2-3	AKPRDADTQY
TRBV7-2	15	.	TRBJ2-1	ASSLAYSLAGGNEQF
TRBV12-5	11	few	TRBJ2-5	ASGNGAQETQY
TRBV6-2/TRBV6-3	15	.	TRBJ2-3	ASIGILRASEADTQY
TRBV27	13	.	TRBJ2-2	ASRGWGMNTGELF
TRBV29-1	14	many	TRBJ2-1	SVGLRANHNYNEQF
TRBV4-1	14	.	TRBJ1-3	ASSNFAGGSGNTIY
TRBV4-2	12	few	TRBJ2-1	ASSQGTRDNEQF
TRBV5-1	12	few	TRBJ2-1	ASSLGTGTKEQF
TRBV18	12	.	TRBJ2-5	ASSLQDRPKTQY
TRBV6-1	15	.	TRBJ1-5	ASSEFVGAYSNQPQH
TRBV29-1	10	many	TRBJ1-1	SVENRDLKAF
TRBV3-1	15	.	TRBJ2-3	ASSQVSGGQSTDTQY
TRBV5-4	13	.	TRBJ1-1	ASSLAIAGNTEAF
TRBV11-2	11	.	TRBJ2-1	ASSADSLGEQF
TRBV4-1	13	few	TRBJ2-5	ASSRSPDSQETQY
TRBV6-1	11	many	TRBJ2-1	ASMGGGYNEQF
TRBV5-6	14	few	TRBJ1-6	ASSGGQGVWNSPLH
TRBV29-1	14	few	TRBJ2-1	SVEGSRGRLFNEQF
TRBV4-1	14	.	TRBJ1-2	ASSQVVLVPSYGYT
TRBV20-1	13	.	TRBJ2-1	SARGQGSSYNEQF